This T cell receptor beta chain was recovered during a study of blood T cell repertoires in COVID-19. Trimming took off 1 base at V and 8 bases at J, with 13 bases between the two ends. The CDR3 runs 14 residues. Germline CDR1 and CDR2: SGHRS and YFSETQ. Some clones are missing from TCRdb's copy, which holds only in-frame ones; the method was immunoSEQ multiplex PCR. Of 100,000 to 150,000 clones listed, over 65% were seen once; the top ten hold 3% to 5%. The sample was peripheral blood. This clonotype originated in a man between 60 and 75 years old with acute or convalescent COVID-19. The chain uses TRBV5-1 and TRBJ2-1; D perhaps matches TRBD1 (5 bases). Here the CDR3 reads CASSLPGLWDEQFF. The CDR3, as DNA: TGCGCCAGCAGCTTGCCAGGGTTGTGGGATGAGCAGTTCTTC.